The 5 T cell receptor beta chains below all came from one sample that was sequenced in a study of T cells after yellow fever vaccination. TCRdb passed the 5' RACE reads through MiXCR, listing each CDR3 protein once. The repertoire holds a few hundred thousand distinct CDR3 sequences, with around 4.5% as singletons. Sequenced material: PBMCs, taken 15 days after the yellow fever booster vaccination. The source of these receptors is a man between 18 and 35 years old who received the YFV17D yellow fever vaccine.

The table lists this clonotype with many counts. The chain recombines TRBV2 with TRBJ2-7; weak D call: TRBD2 (6 bases). The CDR3 covers 13 residues. Germline V CDR1 and CDR2: SNHLY, FYNNEI. V gave up 6 bases and J gave up 7 bases, with 16 bases separating them. In DNA form, the CDR3 reads TGTGCCAGCAGCGGGGGACCCGGCAGGGAGCAGTACTTC. Protein product: CASSGGPGREQYF. Variable domain in full (rest from reference TRBV2 and TRBJ2-7): EPEVTQTPSHQVTQMGQEVILRCVPISNHLYFYWYRQILGQKVEFLVSFYNNEISEKSEIFDDQFSVERPDGSNFTLKIRSTKLEDSAMYFCASSGGPGREQYFGPGTRLTVT.

This clonotype came up many times. J is TRBJ2-3 and V is TRBV24-1; 7 bases agree with TRBD1. CDR3 length equals 15 residues. The germline CDR1 and CDR2 sequences are KGHDR and SFDVKD. Germline trimming cut 4 bases from V and 2 bases from J; bases unmatched to any gene: 5. Written as DNA, the CDR3 is TGTGCCACCAGTGACATACAGGGGACCACAGATACGCAGTATTTT. Translating it yields CATSDIQGTTDTQYF.

This clonotype was found a few times. The J gene is TRBJ1-5, the V gene TRBV6-2 or TRBV6-3; D may be TRBD1 (5 bases). The CDR3 is 13 amino acids. Germline V CDR1 and CDR2: MNHEY, SVGEGT. Trimming pared 7 bases from V and 5 bases from J, leaving 12 bases between. The CDR3 coding sequence is TGTGCCAGCAAAAGGGACGGGGATCAGCCCCAGCATTTT. Protein: CASKRDGDQPQHF.

At least ten counts were recorded for this clonotype. The J gene is TRBJ2-1, the V gene TRBV5-1; possibly TRBD1 or TRBD2 for D (6 bases each). CDR1 and CDR2 (germline): SGHRS, YFSETQ. Trimming took off 7 bases at V and 3 bases at J, with 23 bases between the two ends. There are 17 residues in the CDR3. The CDR3 nucleotides are TGCGCCAGCGGAGCTTGGCTGGCGGGGACACTCTACAATGAGCAGTTCTTC. Protein product: CASGAWLAGTLYNEQFF.

V and J are TRBV4-1 and TRBJ1-4; D uncertain. From germline, CDR1 is MGHRA and CDR2 YSYEKL. With 4 bases removed from V and 6 bases from J, the gap between germline ends came to 15 bases. This CDR3 has 15 residues. The DNA for the CDR3 is TGCGCCAGCAGCCGAGTGGGAGGGTCGGATGAAAAACTGTTTTTT. Protein sequence: CASSRVGGSDEKLFF.